The 9 T cell receptor beta chains below were found in one sample sequenced in a study of cytomegalovirus exposure and HLA in healthy donors. Repertoires were generated with immunoSEQ multiplex PCR, while TCRdb's copy carries only in-frame clones and drops some. The sample lists 110,000 or so clones; roughly 82% were seen once. The sequencing input was PBMCs. All receptors come from a man between 18 and 35 years old in good health and CMV-seronegative.

V usage is TRBV5-4 and J usage is TRBJ1-2, with D perhaps matching TRBD1 (6 bases). V was cut by 3 bases and J by 3 bases, with 12 bases left in between. Per germline, CDR1 SGHNT and CDR2 YYREEE (reference sequence). This CDR3 is 14 amino acids long. The DNA of the CDR3 is TGTGCCAGCAGCTCCCGGACAGTCTACTATGGCTACACCTTC. It translates to CASSSRTVYYGYTF.

The chain is built from TRBV5-6 and TRBJ1-2; 11 nucleotides agree with TRBD1. CDR1 SGHDT and CDR2 YYEEEE come from the germline V gene. The CDR3 sequence is 15 residues long. With 0 bases clipped from V and 7 bases from J, the junction kept 5 bases outside the gene matches. The CDR3 sequence: CASSLAPGQGVGYTF. The CDR3 DNA sequence: TGTGCCAGCAGCTTGGCCCCGGGACAGGGGGTTGGCTACACCTTC.

The chain recombines TRBV6-5 with TRBJ1-3, with unresolved D. Trimming removed 4 bases at V and 0 bases at J, with 7 bases between. This CDR3 has 14 residues. CDR1 is MNHEY, CDR2 SVGAGI, per germline. The CDR3, as DNA: TGTGCCAGCAGTTTTCACAACTCTGGAAACACCATATATTTT. The encoded protein is CASSFHNSGNTIYF.

The chain combines TRBV4-1 with TRBJ1-2; D not resolved. CDR1 and CDR2 from the germline V gene are MGHRA and YSYEKL. The V and J ends lost 1 base and 5 bases respectively, with 11 bases between them. The CDR3 spans 14 residues. The CDR3 spells CASSQGADLYGYTF. DNA for the CDR3: TGCGCCAGCAGCCAAGGGGCGGACTTATATGGCTACACCTTC.

This clone was recorded a few times. The chain carries TRBV6-5 and TRBJ2-3; D possibly corresponds to TRBD1 (6 bases). From germline, CDR1 is MNHEY and CDR2 SVGAGI. The CDR3 runs to 13 residues. Trimming stripped 5 bases from V and 6 bases from J, with 12 bases between. CDR3 sequence: CASSRQVGDTQYF. In DNA, the CDR3 is TGTGCCAGCAGTCGACAGGTCGGGGATACGCAGTATTTT.

V and J are TRBV7-2 and TRBJ1-1; the match to TRBD1 covers 7 bases. The CDR3 covers 15 residues. V lost 5 bases, J lost 0 bases, and 6 bases stayed unmatched. Germline loops: CDR1 SGHTA, CDR2 FQGNSA. The DNA of the CDR3 is TGTGCCAGCAGCAGCCGGGGACAGCTGAACACTGAAGCTTTCTTT. It is translated as CASSSRGQLNTEAFF. Complete variable domain (other parts from reference TRBV7-2 and TRBJ1-1): GAGVSQSPSNKVTEKGKDVELRCDPISGHTALYWYRQSLGQGLEFLIYFQGNSAPDKSGLPSDRFSAERTGGSVSTLTIQRTQQEDSAVYLCASSSRGQLNTEAFFGQGTRLTVV.

The chain combines TRBV2 with TRBJ2-7; TRBD1 aligns across 7 bases. The CDR3 consists of 15 residues. V dropped 3 bases and J dropped 5; count of bases not matched to a gene: 10. The germline CDR1 and CDR2 sequences are SNHLY and FYNNEI. CDR3 coding DNA: TGTGCCAGCAGTGATTTTAGGGGGCTTCAGGACGAGCAGTACTTC. Translation: CASSDFRGLQDEQYF.

This clone was observed many times. The chain couples TRBV2 to TRBJ2-7; 12 bases are shared with TRBD2. Germline V gene sequence: CDR1 SNHLY, CDR2 FYNNEI. V was clipped by 0 bases and J by 3 bases; unmatched bases: 6. The CDR3 contains 17 residues. CDR3 bases: TGTGCCAGCAGTGAAGCAGCACTAGCGGGGGGACTCTACGAGCAGTACTTC. Translated, it gives CASSEAALAGGLYEQYF.

The rearrangement uses TRBV14 and TRBJ1-2; no firm D call. The germline CDR1 and CDR2 sequences are SGHDN and FVKESK. The CDR3 is made up of 15 amino acids. With 1 base removed from V and 4 bases from J, the gap between germline ends came to 13 bases. The CDR3 sequence is CASSQGLGEGYGYTF. CDR3 nucleotides: TGTGCCAGCAGCCAAGGCCTTGGGGAGGGCTATGGCTACACCTTC.